This TCR beta chain was recovered during a study of blood T cell repertoires in COVID-19. Study-wide background: Specimens from acute and convalescent COVID-19 originated in the United States, Italy and Spain.

Self-reported history from a screening survey and questionnaire set each donor's cohort. Trimming shortened V by 8 bases and J by 7 bases, and 18 bases separated the two germline ends. CDR1 and CDR2 (germline): LGHDT, YNNKEL (reference sequence). The CDR3 spans 13 residues. As processed by the authors: Estimated nucleated cell counts came from reference gene primer amplification. Produced via immunoSEQ multiplex PCR; TCRdb's table is partial and in-frame only. That table furnishes V, J and clone size, whereas the DNA furnished D and trimming. The table lists around 400,000 clones, 80% to 95% of them singletons, with more than 0.85% in the top ten.

This sequence originates from a woman in her thirties or forties who had been exposed to COVID-19. This chain joins TRBV3-1 (or the pseudogene TRBV3-2) and TRBJ2-7, with D maybe TRBD2 (5 bases). Sequencing was done on a sample of PBMCs or T cells enriched from blood (not recorded which). The CDR3 protein is CASGVFKGGEQYF. The DNA for the CDR3 is TGTGCCAGCGGAGTTTTTAAGGGCGGGGAGCAGTACTTC.